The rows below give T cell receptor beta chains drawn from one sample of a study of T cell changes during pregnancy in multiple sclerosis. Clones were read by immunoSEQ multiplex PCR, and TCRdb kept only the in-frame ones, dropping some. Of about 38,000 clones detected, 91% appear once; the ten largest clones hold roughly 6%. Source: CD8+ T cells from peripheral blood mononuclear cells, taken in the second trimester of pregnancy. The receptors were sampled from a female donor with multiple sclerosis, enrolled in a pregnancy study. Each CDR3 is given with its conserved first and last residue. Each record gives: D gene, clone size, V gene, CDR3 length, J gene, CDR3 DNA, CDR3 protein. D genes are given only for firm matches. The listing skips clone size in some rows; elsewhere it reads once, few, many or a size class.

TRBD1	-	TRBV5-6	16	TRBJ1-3	TGTGCCAGCAGCTTGGCCCTGAGGGGGCCCCGGGACACCATATATTTT	CASSLALRGPRDTIYF
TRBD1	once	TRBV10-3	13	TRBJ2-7	TGTGCCATCGGCTACAGGGGAGAATACGAGCAGTACTTC	CAIGYRGEYEQYF
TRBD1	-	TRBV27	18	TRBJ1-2	TGTGCCAGCAGTTTATCGGGGACAGGGGGCCTGAGGCACTATGGCTACACCTTC	CASSLSGTGGLRHYGYTF
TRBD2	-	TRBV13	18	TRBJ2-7	TGTGCCAGCAGCTTAGGCCGGGTTAGCGGGGAATCGACCTACGAGCAGTACTTC	CASSLGRVSGESTYEQYF
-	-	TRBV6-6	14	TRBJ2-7	TGTGCCAGCAGTTACTTTCAGGGTTCCTACGAGCAGTACTTC	CASSYFQGSYEQYF
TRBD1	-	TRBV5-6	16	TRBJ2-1	TGTGCCAGCAGCCTCCCCGCCGGGACAGGCTACAATGAGCAGTTCTTC	CASSLPAGTGYNEQFF
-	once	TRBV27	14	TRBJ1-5	TGTGCCAGCAGGGGAAAAACAGGGCATCAGCCCCAGCATTTT	CASRGKTGHQPQHF
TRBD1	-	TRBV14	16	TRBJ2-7	TGTGCCAGCAGCCAACTTCGGACAGGGGTGGACTACGAGCAGTACTTC	CASSQLRTGVDYEQYF
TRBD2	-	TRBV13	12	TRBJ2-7	TGTGCCAGCAGCTACGGGGGGAACGAGCAGTACTTC	CASSYGGNEQYF
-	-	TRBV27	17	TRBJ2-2	TGTGCCAGCAGTTTATCGTTGAACTCCGCGAACACCGGGGAGCTGTTTTTT	CASSLSLNSANTGELFF
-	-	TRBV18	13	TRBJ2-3	TGTGCCAGCTCACCGGGAGACACAGATACGCAGTATTTT	CASSPGDTDTQYF
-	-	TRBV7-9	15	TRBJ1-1	TGTGCCAGCAGCCCCCCAGCACTAGGGAACACTGAAGCTTTCTTT	CASSPPALGNTEAFF
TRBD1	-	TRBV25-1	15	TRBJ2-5	TGTGCCAGCAGTGAATACTCCGGGACAGAAGAGACCCAGTACTTC	CASSEYSGTEETQYF
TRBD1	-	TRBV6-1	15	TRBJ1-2	TGTGCCAGCAGTGACAGACAGGGCGGTGACTATGGCTACACCTTC	CASSDRQGGDYGYTF
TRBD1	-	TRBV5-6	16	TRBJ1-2	TGTGCCAGCACAGGGGGGTTGGTTGAGGGATATTATGGCTACACCTTC	CASTGGLVEGYYGYTF
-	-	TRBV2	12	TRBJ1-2	TGTGCCAGCATTGGCAGCGGGTATGGCTACACCTTC	CASIGSGYGYTF
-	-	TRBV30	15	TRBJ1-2	TGTGCCTGGAGTGTATTTACAGCACTTGGATATGGCTACACCTTC	CAWSVFTALGYGYTF
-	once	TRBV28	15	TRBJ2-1	TGTGCCAGCAGGCCAGGGAACGTTTTGAACAATGAGCAGTTCTTC	CASRPGNVLNNEQFF
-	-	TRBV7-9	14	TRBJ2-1	TGTGCCAGCAGCTTAGGTGGCGGATACAATGAGCAGTTCTTC	CASSLGGGYNEQFF
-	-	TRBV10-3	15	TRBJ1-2	TGTGCCATCAGTGAGGGGTCAGGGAGGGAGTATGGCTACACCTTC	CAISEGSGREYGYTF
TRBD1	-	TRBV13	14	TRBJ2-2	TGTGCCAGCAGCTTAGGGACAGGGACCGGGGAGCTGTTTTTT	CASSLGTGTGELFF
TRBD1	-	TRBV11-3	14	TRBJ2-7	TGTGCCAGCTCACCAGGACAGGGCTTCTACGAGCAGTACTTC	CASSPGQGFYEQYF
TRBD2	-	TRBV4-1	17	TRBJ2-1	TGCGCCAGCAGCCAAGAACGTGCGCTAGCGGGTGGGAATGAGCAGTTCTTC	CASSQERALAGGNEQFF
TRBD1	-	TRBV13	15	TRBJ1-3	TGTGCCAGCAGCTCTGGACAGGGCTCTGGAAACACCATATATTTT	CASSSGQGSGNTIYF
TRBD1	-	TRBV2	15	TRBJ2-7	TGTGCCAGCAGTTCTGGACAGGGGGGCTCCTACGAGCAGTACTTC	CASSSGQGGSYEQYF
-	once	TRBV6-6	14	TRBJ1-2	TGTGCCAGCAGTTACCCCCGTTCGGACTATGGCTACACCTTC	CASSYPRSDYGYTF
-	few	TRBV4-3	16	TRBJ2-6	TGCGCCAGCAGCCAAGATAAGAGCTCTGGGGCCAACGTCCTGACTTTC	CASSQDKSSGANVLTF
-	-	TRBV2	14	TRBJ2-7	TGTGCCAGCAGCGGCGGGGGCTTGAGTTACGAGCAGTACTTC	CASSGGGLSYEQYF
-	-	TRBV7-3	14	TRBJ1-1	TGTGCCAGCAGGCAACAGGGTCGGGAAACTGAAGCTTTCTTT	CASRQQGRETEAFF
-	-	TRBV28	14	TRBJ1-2	TGTGCCAGCACTCCCTCATTGGGCAGCTATGGCTACACCTTC	CASTPSLGSYGYTF
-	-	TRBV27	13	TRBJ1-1	TGTGCCAGCAGTTTTCGACATACCTCTGAAGCTTTCTTT	CASSFRHTSEAFF
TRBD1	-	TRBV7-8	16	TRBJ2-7	TGTGCCAGCAGCTTAGACCCGACAGGGGCTATCTACGAGCAGTACTTC	CASSLDPTGAIYEQYF
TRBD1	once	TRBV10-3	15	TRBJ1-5	TGTGCCATCAGTTTAGGACAGGGGAGCAATCAGCCCCAGCATTTT	CAISLGQGSNQPQHF
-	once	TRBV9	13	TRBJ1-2	TGTGCCAGCAGCGTTGGGGGGGACTATGGCTACACCTTC	CASSVGGDYGYTF
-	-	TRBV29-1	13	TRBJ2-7	TGCAGCGTCTGCGACAGAAGCTCCTACGAGCAGTACTTC	CSVCDRSSYEQYF
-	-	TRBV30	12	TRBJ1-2	TGTGCCTGGAGTGTGGGGGGTTATGGCTACACCTTC	CAWSVGGYGYTF
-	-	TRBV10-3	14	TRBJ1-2	TGTGCCATCAGTGAGGCGGGGCTCTTACAGGGCTACACCTTC	CAISEAGLLQGYTF
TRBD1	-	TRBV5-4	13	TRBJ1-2	TGTGCCAGCAGCTTAGAGACAGGGACAGGATACACCTTC	CASSLETGTGYTF
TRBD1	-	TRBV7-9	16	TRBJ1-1	TGTGCCAGCAGCTCGAGCAGGACAGGCGGCAACACTGAAGCTTTCTTT	CASSSSRTGGNTEAFF
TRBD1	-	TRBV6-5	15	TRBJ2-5	TGTGCCAGCAGCCCGACCGACAGGGGCGTTGAGACCCAGTACTTC	CASSPTDRGVETQYF
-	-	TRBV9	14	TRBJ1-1	TGTGCCAGCAGCCGACTTACAAGTTACACTGAAGCTTTCTTT	CASSRLTSYTEAFF
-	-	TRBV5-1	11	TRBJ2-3	TGCGCCAGCGAGGGAGGGGGTACGCAGTATTTT	CASEGGGTQYF
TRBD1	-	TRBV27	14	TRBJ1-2	TGTGCCAGCAGTAGCCGACAGGGGCTCTATGGCTACACCTTC	CASSSRQGLYGYTF
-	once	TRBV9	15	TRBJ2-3	TGTGCCAGCAGCAGAACCGGGACAAGCACAGATACGCAGTATTTT	CASSRTGTSTDTQYF
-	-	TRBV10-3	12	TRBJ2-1	TGTGCCATCAGTGTCGTGTTCAATGAGCAGTTCTTC	CAISVVFNEQFF
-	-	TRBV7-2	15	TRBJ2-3	TGTGCCAGCAGCGATACTCCGGGTATTACCTATACGCAGTATTTT	CASSDTPGITYTQYF
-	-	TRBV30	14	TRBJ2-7	TGTGCCTGCCTAAGGGAGGACGGCTCCTACGAGCAGTACTTC	CACLREDGSYEQYF
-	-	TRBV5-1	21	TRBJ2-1	TGCGCCAGCAGCTTGGTGGCGGGGACAGTTCCTCTAAGGAACTCCTACAATGAGCAGTTCTTC	CASSLVAGTVPLRNSYNEQFF
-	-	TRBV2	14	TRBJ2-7	TGTGCCAGCAGTGAAGCGGGGGGATCCCTCGAGCAGTACTTC	CASSEAGGSLEQYF
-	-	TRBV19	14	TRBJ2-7	TGTGCCAGTAGCGCGGCGGGGATTGGCAACGAGCAGTACTTC	CASSAAGIGNEQYF